Sequencing of this T cell receptor beta chain was carried out in a study of OX40 agonist ivuxolimab in advanced cancers. The CDR3 sequence is 13 residues long. Trimming took off 7 bases at V and 6 bases at J, with 15 bases between the two ends. In germline, CDR1 is MGHRA, CDR2 YSYEKL. The data were produced by immunoSEQ multiplex PCR, yet TCRdb's version contains in-frame clones alone and is incomplete. Found here are approximately 60,000 clones, 84% of them singletons; the top ten hold 2% to 3%. This TCR derives from an adult with an advanced solid tumor such as melanoma, head and neck, liver or kidney cancer. V and J are TRBV4-1 and TRBJ2-5; D call uncertain. Source: CD4+ or CD8+ T cells sorted from blood, taken in a trial of the OX40 agonist ivuxolimab. The CDR3 protein is CASKMPGWKTQYF. The DNA of the CDR3 is TGCGCCAGCAAAATGCCCGGGTGGAAGACCCAGTACTTC.